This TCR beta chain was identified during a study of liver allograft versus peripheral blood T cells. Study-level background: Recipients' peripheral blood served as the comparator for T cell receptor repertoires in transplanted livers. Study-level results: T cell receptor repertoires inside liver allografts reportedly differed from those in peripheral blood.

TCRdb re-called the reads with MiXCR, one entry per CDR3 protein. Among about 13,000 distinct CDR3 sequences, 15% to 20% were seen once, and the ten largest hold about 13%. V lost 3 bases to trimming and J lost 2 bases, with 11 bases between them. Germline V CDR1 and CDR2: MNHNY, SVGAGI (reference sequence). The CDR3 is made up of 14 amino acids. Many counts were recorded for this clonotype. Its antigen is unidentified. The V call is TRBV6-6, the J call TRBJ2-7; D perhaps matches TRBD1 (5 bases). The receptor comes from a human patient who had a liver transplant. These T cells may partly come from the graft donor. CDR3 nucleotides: TGTGCCAGCAGTTATTCCCAGGGAACCTACGAGCAGTACTTC. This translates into CASSYSQGTYEQYF.